A single sample is the source of the 18 T cell receptor beta chains below, sequenced in a study of T-cell reconstitution after alpha-beta-depleted transplantation in children. Molecular barcoding with unique molecular identifiers was used for the TCRbeta library. In TCRdb, the PCR reads were re-called with MiXCR into one record per CDR3 protein. The sample contains roughly 500,000 distinct CDR3 sequences, about 17% of which appear only once. Specimen: PBMCs from the stem cell graft donor, collected from the stem cell graft. All receptors derive from a human donor who donated a stem cell graft to a child with acute lymphoblastic leukemia.

The chain has TRBV25-1 and TRBJ1-1; 8 bases line up with TRBD1. The CDR3 length is 14 residues. Trimming removed 4 bases from V and 3 bases from J; junction bases left unmatched: 4. The germline CDR1 and CDR2 sequences are MGHDK and SYGVNS. The CDR3: CASSGSGGDTEAFF. For the CDR3, the DNA is TGTGCCAGCAGTGGATCAGGGGGCGACACTGAAGCTTTCTTT.

This clonotype came up a few times. V and J are TRBV5-1 and TRBJ2-1, with 12 bases fitting TRBD1. Germline CDR1 is SGHRS and CDR2 is YFSETQ. The CDR3 is 17 amino acids. The junction had 9 bases not matched to a gene; V was cut back by 4 bases and J by 4 bases. CDR3 DNA sequence: TGCGCCAGCAGCCCTGGGACAGGGGGCGTTGGGTACAATGAGCAGTTCTTC. Translating gives CASSPGTGGVGYNEQFF.

The chain recombines TRBV12-3 or TRBV12-4 with TRBJ2-1; TRBD2 aligns across 7 bases. The V segment lost 6 bases and the J segment 10 bases; nucleotides outside the gene matches: 6. This CDR3 contains 12 residues. CDR3 protein: CASRGGSPEQFF. CDR3 sequence (DNA): TGTGCCAGCAGGGGGGGGTCGCCCGAGCAGTTCTTC.

V and J are TRBV7-8 and TRBJ2-7, with TRBD2 matching over 7 bases. Germline assignment: CDR1 SGHVS and CDR2 FQNEAQ. The trim removed 4 bases at V and 3 bases at J, leaving 6 bases unmatched. The CDR3 runs to 14 residues. DNA of the CDR3: TGTGCCAGCAGCTCTAGCGGACCTTTCTACGAGCAGTACTTC. Amino acid sequence: CASSSSGPFYEQYF.

V is TRBV11-2 and J is TRBJ2-3, with D perhaps TRBD1 or TRBD2 (5 bases each). The V end was cut by 5 bases, the J end by 0 bases, with 15 bases between. This CDR3 has 16 residues. Germline loops: CDR1 SGHAT, CDR2 FQNNGV. The CDR3 DNA reads TGTGCCAGCAGCCCCCGGGGCCCCACAAGCACAGATACGCAGTATTTT. It codes for CASSPRGPTSTDTQYF.

This clonotype was detected only a few times. The chain couples TRBV6-4 to TRBJ2-2, with a weak D call TRBD2 (6 bases). This CDR3 is built from 16 residues. The germline V and J ends were trimmed by 8 bases and 6 bases, with 22 bases remaining between them. Germline assignment: CDR1 MRHNA and CDR2 SNTAGT. The CDR3 nucleotides are TGTGCCAGCGGGTCGTCGGGACTCCGGGCCCCCGGGGAGCTGTTTTTT. Encoded protein: CASGSSGLRAPGELFF.

The genes are TRBV14 and TRBJ2-1, with 11 bases aligning to TRBD2. CDR3 size: 17 residues. The germline V gene encodes CDR1 SGHDN and CDR2 FVKESK. The V segment lost 1 base and the J segment 5 bases; nucleotides outside the gene matches: 7. Written as DNA, the CDR3 is TGTGCCAGCAGCCAAGGACTCCTAGCGGGAGGCGACAATGAGCAGTTCTTC. Encoded protein: CASSQGLLAGGDNEQFF.

The gene calls are TRBV14 and TRBJ2-1, with D possibly called TRBD1 or TRBD2 (5 bases each). Trimming left V 5 bases short and J 8 bases short, with 19 bases between. The CDR3 sequence is 15 residues long. The germline CDR1 and CDR2 sequences are SGHDN and FVKESK. The CDR3 reads CASSTGDHPGDEQFF. The CDR3 DNA reads TGTGCCAGCAGCACCGGGGACCACCCCGGTGATGAGCAGTTCTTC.

In DNA form, the CDR3 reads TGTGCCAGCAGCCCTTCCTCCGGGACAGCTTACGAGCAGTACTTC. As protein: CASSPSSGTAYEQYF. J is TRBJ2-7 and V is TRBV13, with 7 bases aligning to TRBD1. This CDR3 is 15 amino acids long. Looked up from germline, CDR1 is PRHDT and CDR2 is FYEKMQ (reference sequence). Trimming at V came to 5 bases and at J to 4 bases, leaving 11 bases not matched to a gene. Filled out from reference TRBV13 and TRBJ2-7, the complete variable domain reads AAGVIQSPRHLIKEKRETATLKCYPIPRHDTVYWYQQGPGQDPQFLISFYEKMQSDKGSIPDRFSAQQFSDYHSELNMSSLELGDSALYFCASSPSSGTAYEQYFGPGTRLTVT.

This chain uses TRBV19 with TRBJ1-2; D call uncertain. Germline V CDR1 and CDR2: LNHDA, SQIVND (reference sequence). V lost 3 bases and J 5 bases, leaving 16 bases between the germline ends. CDR3 size: 15 residues. CDR3 coding DNA: TGTGCCAGTAGTATGTCACAGTACAGAGGATATGGCTACACCTTC. It is translated as CASSMSQYRGYGYTF. The complete variable domain, with remaining parts taken from reference TRBV19 and TRBJ1-2, reads DGGITQSPKYLFRKEGQNVTLSCEQNLNHDAMYWYRQDPGQGLRLIYYSQIVNDFQKGDIAEGYSVSREKKESFPLTVTSAQKNPTAFYLCASSMSQYRGYGYTFGSGTRLTVV.

This chain joins TRBV7-2 and TRBJ1-2; D ambiguous. Deletions cut 1 base from V and 0 bases from J, with 9 bases between. CDR1 SGHTA and CDR2 FQGNSA come from the germline V gene. The CDR3 consists of 15 residues. The CDR3 bases are TGTGCCAGCAGCTTAGAGGCAGAAGCTAACTATGGCTACACCTTC. Protein: CASSLEAEANYGYTF.

This clonotype was counted between two and nine times. The chain carries TRBV20-1 and TRBJ2-2, with 7 nucleotides matching TRBD1. This CDR3 has 16 amino acids. Per the germline V gene, CDR1 is DFQATT and CDR2 is SNEGSKA (reference sequence). Trimming cost V 0 bases and J 3 bases; bases outside gene matches: 7. The CDR3 DNA follows: TGCAGTGCTAGAGATCTACGCCAGGGGGACACCGGGGAGCTGTTTTTT. Amino acid sequence: CSARDLRQGDTGELFF.

The gene calls are TRBV6-1 and TRBJ2-7; no definite D call. Germline assignment: CDR1 MNHNS and CDR2 SASEGT. The CDR3 has 11 residues. V dropped 4 bases and J dropped 6 bases, with 7 bases sitting between them. CDR3 in DNA: TGTGCCAGCAGTGGTCATGGCGAGCAGTACTTC. Translating it yields CASSGHGEQYF.

The rearrangement links TRBV13 to TRBJ2-5; D unresolved. This CDR3 is built from 13 residues. V lost 3 bases and J 5 bases, leaving 10 bases between the germline ends. The germline CDR1 and CDR2 sequences are PRHDT and FYEKMQ (reference sequence). This CDR3 reads CASSFNGDETQYF. The CDR3 coding sequence is TGTGCCAGCAGCTTTAATGGGGATGAGACCCAGTACTTC.

This clonotype was seen only a few times. The V gene is TRBV3-1, the J gene TRBJ1-1, with D perhaps TRBD1 (6 bases). V lost 4 bases and J 1 base, leaving 16 bases between the germline ends. CDR1 LGHDT and CDR2 YNNKEL come from the germline V gene (reference sequence). The CDR3 extends over 16 amino acids. CDR3 DNA: TGTGCCAGCAGCCGGGGATCCTTGACAGGGAACACTGAAGCTTTCTTT. The encoded protein is CASSRGSLTGNTEAFF.

The J gene is TRBJ1-1, the V gene TRBV7-9, with 7 bases aligning to TRBD1. CDR1 SEHNR and CDR2 FQNEAQ come from the germline V gene (reference sequence). This CDR3 has 15 amino acids. The V and J ends lost 2 bases and 4 bases, in that order; junction bases with no gene match: 7. CDR3 residues: CASSLKGARVTEAFF. CDR3 DNA: TGTGCCAGCAGCTTAAAGGGGGCGCGTGTCACTGAAGCTTTCTTT.

This clonotype was counted ten times or more. This chain uses TRBV4-1 with TRBJ2-1, with D unresolved. The CDR3 is 11 residues long. Germline V CDR1 and CDR2: MGHRA, YSYEKL. The V end lost 5 bases, the J end lost 7 bases, and 6 bases lay between the germline ends. CDR3 protein: CASSLMNEQFF. The DNA for the CDR3 is TGCGCCAGCAGCTTAATGAATGAGCAGTTCTTC.

This clonotype occurred a few times. The V call is TRBV6-1, the J call TRBJ2-1; 7 positions agree with TRBD1. With V trimmed by 7 bases and J by 0 bases, 6 bases remained unmatched. The CDR3 runs 15 residues. Germline loops: CDR1 MNHNS, CDR2 SASEGT. The CDR3: CASTPQGPSYNEQFF. CDR3 in DNA: TGTGCCAGCACCCCACAGGGGCCCTCCTACAATGAGCAGTTCTTC.